Below, 22 T cell receptor beta chains from the same sample are listed, as sequenced in a study of shared clonotypes between healthy human individuals. Clones were read by immunoSEQ multiplex PCR, and TCRdb kept only the in-frame ones, dropping some. This table holds 450,000 to 700,000 clones, about 95% found once. Naive CD8 cells, CD45RO-negative and positively selected for CCR7, excluded terminally differentiated effector memory CD45RA+ cells. The material sequenced was naive CD8+ T cells sorted from blood. These TCRs come from a woman between 25 and 40 years old in good health.

The V and J genes are TRBV27 and TRBJ1-1; maybe TRBD1 (6 bases). V lost 1 base, J lost 1 base, and 10 bases lay in between. Germline V gene sequence: CDR1 MNHEY, CDR2 SMNVEV (reference sequence). The CDR3 runs to 15 residues. Written as DNA, the CDR3 is TGTGCCAGCAGTTTATTGGGGGCGGGGAACACTGAAGCTTTCTTT. This sequence encodes CASSLLGAGNTEAFF.

The gene calls are TRBV7-8 and TRBJ2-3, with D possibly TRBD2 on 6 matching bases. Germline CDR1 SGHVS, CDR2 FQNEAQ. V lost 6 bases to trimming and J lost 6 bases, with 25 bases between them. The CDR3 loop spans 17 amino acids. CDR3: CASSPLAGTEEGDTQYF. The CDR3 DNA sequence: TGTGCCAGCAGTCCCCTTGCCGGGACCGAGGAGGGCGATACGCAGTATTTT.

The chain couples TRBV6-5 to TRBJ1-1; D possibly corresponds to TRBD1 (5 bases). The CDR3 spans 13 residues. Germline V gives CDR1 MNHEY, CDR2 SVGAGI. V was pared by 2 bases and J by 7 bases, with 11 bases between. CDR3 bases: TGTGCCAGCAGTTACGCGGACACTTATGAAGCTTTCTTT. It specifies CASSYADTYEAFF.

Concerning this clone: Other DNA sequences within the sample encode an identical CDR3. The rearrangement uses TRBV27 and TRBJ2-1, with 8 nucleotides matching TRBD2. This CDR3 region has 16 residues. V was clipped by 0 bases and J by 0 bases; unmatched bases: 1. Looked up from germline, CDR1 is MNHEY and CDR2 is SMNVEV (reference sequence). This CDR3 is CASSLSSGDSYNEQFF. In DNA form, the CDR3 reads TGTGCCAGCAGTTTATCTAGCGGGGACTCCTACAATGAGCAGTTCTTC.

This clone was seen only once. Other DNA variants within this sample encode the same CDR3. The rearrangement uses TRBV6-6 and TRBJ2-7; D gene unclear. The germline CDR1 and CDR2 sequences are MNHNY and SVGAGI (reference sequence). V was trimmed by 0 bases and J by 3 bases, leaving 6 bases between them. This CDR3 has 13 amino acids. The CDR3 reads CASSYSADYEQYF. Here the CDR3 DNA reads TGTGCCAGCAGTTACTCCGCGGACTACGAGCAGTACTTC.

The chain uses TRBV28 and TRBJ2-7; 7 positions agree with TRBD2. The trim removed 3 bases at V and 0 bases at J, leaving 8 bases unmatched. Germline CDR1 reads MDHEN; CDR2 reads SYDVKM. The CDR3 has 16 residues. CDR3 sequence reads: CASSFFRLASSYEQYF. The CDR3 DNA reads TGTGCCAGCAGTTTCTTCCGACTAGCCAGCTCCTACGAGCAGTACTTC.

The J gene is TRBJ2-2, the V gene TRBV28; 7 nucleotides line up with TRBD1. The CDR3 spans 13 residues. V gave up 8 bases and J gave up 1 base; unmatched junction bases: 1. CDR1 is MDHEN, CDR2 SYDVKM, per germline. The CDR3 DNA is TGTGCCAGCCACAGGGGGAACACCGGGGAGCTGTTTTTT. This codes for CASHRGNTGELFF.

The chain's CDR3 is CASSFTSGRADEQFF. The CDR3 DNA reads as TGCGCCAGCAGCTTTACTAGCGGGAGGGCGGATGAGCAGTTCTTC. The rearrangement uses TRBV5-1 and TRBJ2-1; 13 bases line up with TRBD2. Trimming cost V 2 bases and J 8 bases; bases outside gene matches: 4. The CDR3 covers 15 residues. The germline V gene has CDR1 SGHRS and CDR2 YFSETQ.

The chain links TRBV4-2 to TRBJ1-5, with a weak D call TRBD1 (6 bases). The CDR3 sequence is 16 residues long. Looked up from germline, CDR1 is LGHNA and CDR2 is YNFKEQ. V was shortened by 3 bases and J by 1 base, with 13 bases between the two germline ends. The CDR3 nucleotides are TGTGCCAGCAGCCAGGAGGGGGGGTTGAGCAATCAGCCCCAGCATTTT. As protein: CASSQEGGLSNQPQHF.

The V call is TRBV5-6, the J call TRBJ2-7; D possibly matches TRBD1 or TRBD2 (5 bases each). Per germline, CDR1 SGHDT and CDR2 YYEEEE. The CDR3 consists of 14 residues. V was pared by 0 bases and J by 5 bases, with 12 bases between. CDR3 bases: TGTGCCAGCAGCTTGGTCGGGACGAACCACGAGCAGTACTTC. Protein sequence: CASSLVGTNHEQYF.

This rearrangement joins TRBV5-6 to TRBJ1-1; D is unresolved. V dropped 4 bases and J dropped 0 bases, with 7 bases sitting between them. Germline V gene data show CDR1 as SGHDT and CDR2 as YYEEEE. CDR3 length: 13 residues. CDR3: CASSERMNTEAFF. The CDR3, as DNA: TGTGCCAGCAGCGAACGGATGAACACTGAAGCTTTCTTT.

The chain employs TRBV10-3 and TRBJ1-1; D is perhaps TRBD1 (6 bases). Germline V CDR1 and CDR2: ENHRY, SYGVKD. The CDR3 has 12 amino acids. Trimming took off 6 bases at V and 1 base at J, with 6 bases between the two ends. CDR3: CAIRTGNTEAFF. The CDR3 region has the DNA TGTGCCATCAGGACAGGGAACACTGAAGCTTTCTTT.

The chain carries TRBV28 and TRBJ1-2; 8 bases agree with TRBD1. The V gene end was trimmed by 6 bases and the J gene end by 4 bases; junction bases not matched to a gene: 7. The CDR3 covers 14 residues. The germline CDR1 and CDR2 sequences are MDHEN and SYDVKM. CDR3 sequence (DNA): TGTGCCAGCAGCCTCAGGGGGCGCTTCTATGGCTACACCTTC. Translated, it gives CASSLRGRFYGYTF.

The chain combines TRBV27 with TRBJ2-3; 13 nucleotides match TRBD2. V shed 4 bases and J 6 bases; nucleotides not matched to a gene: 4. This CDR3 spans 15 amino acids. Germline CDR1 and CDR2: MNHEY and SMNVEV (reference sequence). This CDR3 is CASSSGTSGIDTQYF. The CDR3 bases are TGTGCCAGCAGTTCCGGGACTAGCGGGATCGATACGCAGTATTTT.

The chain employs TRBV10-3 and TRBJ2-2; possibly TRBD1 for D (6 bases). The CDR3 totals 16 residues. Germline CDR1 and CDR2: ENHRY and SYGVKD. Trimming removed 4 bases at V and 7 bases at J, with 19 bases between. The CDR3 here is CAISGHGEGVFGELFF. CDR3 in DNA: TGTGCCATCAGTGGACACGGAGAGGGGGTATTCGGGGAGCTGTTTTTT.

This clone was seen just once. This sequence joins TRBV5-4 and TRBJ2-7; 16 positions match TRBD2. The V gene's germline CDR1 is SGHNT and CDR2 YYREEE (reference sequence). The CDR3 consists of 17 residues. With 5 bases clipped from V and 4 bases from J, the junction kept 9 bases outside the gene matches. Written as DNA, the CDR3 is TGTGCCAGCAGGGCAGGGACTAGCGGGAGGGCCGAATACGAGCAGTACTTC. This gives the protein CASRAGTSGRAEYEQYF.

The rearrangement uses TRBV19 and TRBJ1-6; TRBD1 agrees at 9 bases. CDR1 is LNHDA and CDR2 is SQIVND in the germline V gene (reference sequence). J lost 8 bases, V lost 5 bases, and 1 base had no gene match. The CDR3 is made up of 13 amino acids. In nucleotides, the CDR3 is TGTGCCAGTAGTGACAGGGGGTATTCACCCCTCCACTTT. Translated, it gives CASSDRGYSPLHF.

In this sample, this clone turned up a few times. The J gene is TRBJ1-1, the V gene TRBV14, with no clear D. The CDR3 is made up of 17 amino acids. Germline V gene lookup returns CDR1 SGHDN and CDR2 FVKESK. V was pared by 0 bases and J by 0 bases, with 14 bases between. The CDR3 nucleotides are TGTGCCAGCAGCCAAGAGCTGGGCTCCCTCATGAACACTGAAGCTTTCTTT. This translates into CASSQELGSLMNTEAFF.

The CDR3 sequence: CASSSRLAVTPGKLFF. In nucleotides, the CDR3 is TGTGCCAGCAGCTCCCGACTAGCGGTAACACCGGGAAAGCTGTTTTTT. J is TRBJ2-2 and V is TRBV7-2; 9 bases agree with TRBD2. The germline gives CDR1 SGHTA, CDR2 FQGNSA. The CDR3 has 16 residues. V lost 4 bases to trimming and J lost 12 bases; unmatched junction nucleotides: 15.

A note on this clone: Additional DNA sequences in this sample encode the identical CDR3. The V gene is TRBV28, the J gene TRBJ1-1, with D unresolved. Germline CDR1 reads MDHEN; CDR2 reads SYDVKM. CDR3 length: 13 amino acids. V was clipped by 3 bases and J by 0 bases, with 5 bases between them. The chain's CDR3 is CASSFNLNTEAFF. The CDR3 region has the DNA TGTGCCAGCAGTTTCAACCTGAACACTGAAGCTTTCTTT.

A remark on this clone: Within the sample, other DNA sequences also encode this same CDR3. This chain links TRBV19 with TRBJ2-2; tentative D call: TRBD2 (6 bases). The CDR3 is made up of 13 amino acids. Germline values: CDR1 LNHDA, CDR2 SQIVND (reference sequence). The V gene lost 5 bases and the J gene lost 2 bases, with 6 bases spanning the gap. The CDR3: CASSAGNTGELFF. Here the CDR3 DNA reads TGTGCCAGTAGTGCGGGAAACACCGGGGAGCTGTTTTTT. The full variable domain, its missing parts supplied by reference TRBV19 and TRBJ2-2, is DGGITQSPKYLFRKEGQNVTLSCEQNLNHDAMYWYRQDPGQGLRLIYYSQIVNDFQKGDIAEGYSVSREKKESFPLTVTSAQKNPTAFYLCASSAGNTGELFFGEGSRLTVL.

This chain joins TRBV6-5 and TRBJ2-3; the D is unclear. Trimming took off 6 bases at V and 5 bases at J, with 6 bases between the two ends. The CDR3 has 11 residues. Germline-derived CDR1 and CDR2 are MNHEY and SVGAGI. The DNA for the CDR3 is TGTGCCAGCAGATCAGGAGATACGCAGTATTTT. This gives the protein CASRSGDTQYF.